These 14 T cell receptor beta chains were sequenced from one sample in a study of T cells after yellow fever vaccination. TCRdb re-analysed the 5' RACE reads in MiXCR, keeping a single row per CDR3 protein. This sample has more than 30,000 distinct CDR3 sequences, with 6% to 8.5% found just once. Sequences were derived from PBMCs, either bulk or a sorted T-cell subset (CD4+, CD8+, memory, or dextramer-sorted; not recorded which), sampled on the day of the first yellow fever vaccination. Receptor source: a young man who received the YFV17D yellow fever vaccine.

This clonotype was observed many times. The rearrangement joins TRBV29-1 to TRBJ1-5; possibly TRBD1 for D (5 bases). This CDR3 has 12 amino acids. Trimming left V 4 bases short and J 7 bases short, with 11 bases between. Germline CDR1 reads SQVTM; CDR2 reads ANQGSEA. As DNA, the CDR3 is TGCAGCGTTGGGGGGGGAGGGCAGCCCCAGCATTTT. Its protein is CSVGGGGQPQHF.

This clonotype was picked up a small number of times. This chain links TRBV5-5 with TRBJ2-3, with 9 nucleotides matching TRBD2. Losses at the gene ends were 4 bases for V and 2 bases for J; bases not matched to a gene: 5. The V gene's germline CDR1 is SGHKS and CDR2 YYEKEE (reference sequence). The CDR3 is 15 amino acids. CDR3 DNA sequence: TGTGCCAGCAGCGCCAGCGGGGGGACCACAGATACGCAGTATTTT. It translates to CASSASGGTTDTQYF.

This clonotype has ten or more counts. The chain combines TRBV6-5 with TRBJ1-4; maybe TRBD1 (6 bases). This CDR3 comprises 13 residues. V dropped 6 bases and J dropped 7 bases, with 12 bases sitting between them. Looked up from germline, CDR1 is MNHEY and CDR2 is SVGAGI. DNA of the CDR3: TGTGCCAGCAGGCCGGGGGGGCGTGAAAAACTGTTTTTT. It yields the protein CASRPGGREKLFF.

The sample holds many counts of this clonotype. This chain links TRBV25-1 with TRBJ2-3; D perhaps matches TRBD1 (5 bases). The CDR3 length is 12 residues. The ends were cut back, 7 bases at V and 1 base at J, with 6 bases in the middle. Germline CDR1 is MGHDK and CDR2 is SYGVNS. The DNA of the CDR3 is TGTGCCAGCATACAGGGCACAGATACGCAGTATTTT. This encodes CASIQGTDTQYF.

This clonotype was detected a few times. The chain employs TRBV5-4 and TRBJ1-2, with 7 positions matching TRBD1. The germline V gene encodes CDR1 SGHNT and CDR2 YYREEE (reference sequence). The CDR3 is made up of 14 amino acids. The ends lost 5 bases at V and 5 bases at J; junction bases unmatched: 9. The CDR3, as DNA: TGTGCCAGCAGTGAGGGGACAGCTTCATATGGCTACACCTTC. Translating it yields CASSEGTASYGYTF.

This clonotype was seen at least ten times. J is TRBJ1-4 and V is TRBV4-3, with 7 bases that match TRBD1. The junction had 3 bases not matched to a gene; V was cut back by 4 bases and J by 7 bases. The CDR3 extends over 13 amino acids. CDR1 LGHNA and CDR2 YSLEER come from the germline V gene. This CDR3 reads CASSRDRVEKLFF. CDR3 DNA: TGCGCCAGCAGCCGAGACAGGGTTGAAAAACTGTTTTTT.

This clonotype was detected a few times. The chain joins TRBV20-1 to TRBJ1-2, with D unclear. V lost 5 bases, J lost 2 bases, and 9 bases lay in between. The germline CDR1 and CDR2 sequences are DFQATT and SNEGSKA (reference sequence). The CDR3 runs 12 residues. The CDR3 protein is CSALEQNYGYTF. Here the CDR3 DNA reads TGCAGTGCTCTAGAACAGAACTATGGCTACACCTTC.

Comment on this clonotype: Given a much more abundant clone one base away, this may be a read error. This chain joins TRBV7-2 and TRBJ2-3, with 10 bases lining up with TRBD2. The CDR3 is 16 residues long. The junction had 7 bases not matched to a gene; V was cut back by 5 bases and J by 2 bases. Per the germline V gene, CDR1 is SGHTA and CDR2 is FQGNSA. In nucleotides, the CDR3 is TGTGCCAGCAGCCGAAACAGCGGGGGGGTCACAGATACGCAGTATTTT. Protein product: CASSRNSGGVTDTQYF.

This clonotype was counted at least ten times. CDR3 nucleotide sequence: TGTGCCACCACGGGGCGACAGGATCAAGAGACCCAGTACTTC. Its protein product is CATTGRQDQETQYF. The chain uses TRBV10-3 and TRBJ2-5; D possibly corresponds to TRBD1 (6 bases). V was shortened by 10 bases and J by 2 bases, with 17 bases between the two germline ends. Germline V gene lookup returns CDR1 ENHRY and CDR2 SYGVKD. This CDR3 comprises 14 residues.

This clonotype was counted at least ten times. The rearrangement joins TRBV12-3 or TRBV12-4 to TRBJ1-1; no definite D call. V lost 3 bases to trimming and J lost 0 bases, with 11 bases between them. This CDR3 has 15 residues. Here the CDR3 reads CASSLRVGMNTEAFF. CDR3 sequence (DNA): TGTGCCAGCAGTTTGAGGGTGGGAATGAACACTGAAGCTTTCTTT.

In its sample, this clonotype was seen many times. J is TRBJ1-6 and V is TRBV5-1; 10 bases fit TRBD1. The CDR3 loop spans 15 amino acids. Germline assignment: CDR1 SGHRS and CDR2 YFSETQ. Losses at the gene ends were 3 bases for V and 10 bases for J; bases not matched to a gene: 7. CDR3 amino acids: CASSSDRGESSPLHF. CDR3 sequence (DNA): TGCGCCAGCAGCTCGGACAGGGGGGAGAGCTCACCCCTCCACTTT.

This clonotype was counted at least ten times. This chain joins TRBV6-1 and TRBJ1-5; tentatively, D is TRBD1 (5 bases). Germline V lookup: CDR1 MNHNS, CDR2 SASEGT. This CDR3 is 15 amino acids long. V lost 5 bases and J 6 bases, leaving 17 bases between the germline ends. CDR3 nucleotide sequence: TGTGCCAGCAGTCCGGGGCTCCCCCAAGGTCAGCCCCAGCATTTT. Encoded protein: CASSPGLPQGQPQHF.

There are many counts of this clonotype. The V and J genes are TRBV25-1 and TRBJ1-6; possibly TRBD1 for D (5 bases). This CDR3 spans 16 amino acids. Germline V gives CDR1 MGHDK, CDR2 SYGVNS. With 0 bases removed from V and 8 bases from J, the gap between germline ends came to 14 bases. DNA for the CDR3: TGTGCCAGCAGTGAATATGGGGGTGGAGGACATTCACCCCTCCACTTT. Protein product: CASSEYGGGGHSPLHF. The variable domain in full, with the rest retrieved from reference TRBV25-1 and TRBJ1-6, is EADIYQTPRYLVIGTGKKITLECSQTMGHDKMYWYQQDPGMELHLIHYSYGVNSTEKGDLSSESTVSRIRTEHFPLTLESARPSHTSQYLCASSEYGGGGHSPLHFGNGTRLTVT.

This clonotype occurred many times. CDR3 sequence: CATSDLQVQPYEQYV. The CDR3, as DNA: TGTGCCACCAGTGATTTGCAAGTTCAGCCCTACGAGCAGTACGTC. The rearrangement joins TRBV24-1 to TRBJ2-7, with D unresolved. The CDR3 runs 15 residues. Germline loops: CDR1 KGHDR, CDR2 SFDVKD. Between the trimmed V and J ends, which lost 0 bases and 2 bases, there was a span of 10 bases.